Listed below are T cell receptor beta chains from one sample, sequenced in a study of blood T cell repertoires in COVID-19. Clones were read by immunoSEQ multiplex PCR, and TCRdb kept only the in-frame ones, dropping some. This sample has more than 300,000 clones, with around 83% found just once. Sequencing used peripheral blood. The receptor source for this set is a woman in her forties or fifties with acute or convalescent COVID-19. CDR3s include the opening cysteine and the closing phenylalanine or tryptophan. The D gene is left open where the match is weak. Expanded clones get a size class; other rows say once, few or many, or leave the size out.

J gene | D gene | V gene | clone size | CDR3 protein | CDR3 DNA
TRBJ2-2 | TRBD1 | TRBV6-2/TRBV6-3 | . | CASSSTGTGNTGELFF | TGTGCCAGCAGTTCCACCGGGACAGGGAACACCGGGGAGCTGTTTTTT
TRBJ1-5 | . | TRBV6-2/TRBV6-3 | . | CASSDGPWRQPQHF | TGTGCCAGCAGTGACGGGCCCTGGAGGCAGCCCCAGCATTTT
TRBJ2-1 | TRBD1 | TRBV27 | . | CASSLIWTGARNEQFF | TGTGCCAGCAGTTTAATCTGGACAGGGGCACGCAATGAGCAGTTCTTC
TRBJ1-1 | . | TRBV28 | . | CASSSRVVTEAFF | TGTGCCAGCAGTTCCCGCGTTGTCACTGAAGCTTTCTTT
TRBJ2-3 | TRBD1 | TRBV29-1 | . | CSVDALSSTGGPTYLFSTDTQYF | TGCAGCGTTGATGCCCTCTCAAGTACAGGGGGCCCAACCTATTTATTTAGCACAGATACGCAGTATTTT
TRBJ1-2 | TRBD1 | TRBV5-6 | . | CASSLGQGRGYTF | TGTGCCAGCAGCTTGGGACAGGGACGTGGCTACACCTTC
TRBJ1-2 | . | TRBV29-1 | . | CSVEDPGDYGYTF | TGCAGCGTTGAAGACCCAGGGGACTATGGCTACACCTTC
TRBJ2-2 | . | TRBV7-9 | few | CASRSLSLYTGELFF | TGTGCCAGCAGGTCTCTTAGTTTGTACACCGGGGAGCTGTTTTTT
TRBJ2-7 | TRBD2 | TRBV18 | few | CASSPLLAGGEQYF | TGTGCCAGCTCACCACTCCTAGCGGGGGGCGAGCAGTACTTC
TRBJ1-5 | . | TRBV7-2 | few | CASSKDSLGQPQHF | TGTGCCAGCAGCAAAGACAGTCTGGGTCAGCCCCAGCATTTT
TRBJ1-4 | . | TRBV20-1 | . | CSASPIQGFNEKLFF | TGCAGTGCTAGTCCAATACAGGGTTTTAATGAAAAACTGTTTTTT
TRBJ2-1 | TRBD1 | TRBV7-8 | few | CASSTGTGIGEQFF | TGTGCCAGCAGCACAGGGACAGGGATCGGTGAGCAGTTCTTC
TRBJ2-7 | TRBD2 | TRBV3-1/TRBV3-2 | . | CASSQGRLANYEQYF | TGTGCCAGCAGCCAAGGGCGACTAGCAAATTACGAGCAGTACTTC
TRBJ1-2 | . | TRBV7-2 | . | CASSLGGAGGYTF | TGTGCCAGCAGCTTAGGGGGCGCGGGGGGCTACACCTTC
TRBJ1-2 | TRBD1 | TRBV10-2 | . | CASQGGLNYGYTF | TGCGCCAGTCAGGGGGGACTTAACTATGGCTACACCTTC
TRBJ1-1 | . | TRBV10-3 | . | CAIRQRDTEAFF | TGTGCCATCAGGCAGCGGGACACTGAAGCTTTCTTT
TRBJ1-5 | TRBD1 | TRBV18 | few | CASSGTGAPNQPQHF | TGTGCCAGCTCCGGGACAGGGGCCCCCAATCAGCCCCAGCATTTT
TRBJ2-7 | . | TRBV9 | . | CASSVVASSYEQYF | TGTGCCAGCAGCGTAGTTGCGAGCTCCTACGAGCAGTACTTC
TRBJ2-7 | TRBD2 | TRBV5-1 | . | CASSLVSGPSYEQYF | TGCGCCAGCAGCTTGGTTAGCGGGCCCTCCTACGAGCAGTACTTC
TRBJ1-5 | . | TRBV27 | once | CASSISGNQPQHF | TGTGCCAGCAGTATCTCAGGGAATCAGCCCCAGCATTTT
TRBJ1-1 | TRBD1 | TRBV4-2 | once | CASSQGGTDHDAAFF | TGTGCCAGCAGCCAAGGAGGGACAGACCACGATGCGGCTTTCTTT
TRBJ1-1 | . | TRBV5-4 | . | CASSHADTGNTEAFF | TGTGCCAGCAGCCACGCGGATACAGGGAATACTGAAGCTTTCTTT
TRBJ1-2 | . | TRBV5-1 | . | CASSLLEGTNYGYTF | TGCGCCAGCAGCTTATTGGAGGGTACTAACTATGGCTACACCTTC
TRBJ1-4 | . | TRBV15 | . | CATSVIGEKLFF | TGTGCCACCAGCGTTATCGGGGAAAAACTGTTTTTT
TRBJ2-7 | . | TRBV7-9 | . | CASRQQEYEQYF | TGTGCCAGCAGGCAGCAGGAATACGAGCAGTACTTC
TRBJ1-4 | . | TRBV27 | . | CASSLSRSLGKLFF | TGTGCCAGCAGTTTATCGCGTTCCCTTGGAAAACTGTTTTTT
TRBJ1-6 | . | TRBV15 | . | CATSRDRRGSPLHF | TGTGCCACCAGCAGAGACCGCCGGGGTTCACCCCTCCACTTT
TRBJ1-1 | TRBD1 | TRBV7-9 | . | CASSLARTGEGTEAFF | TGTGCCAGCAGCTTGGCAAGGACAGGGGAGGGAACTGAAGCTTTCTTT
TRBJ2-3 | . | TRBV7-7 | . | CASSLDGGQSDTQYF | TGTGCCAGCAGCTTAGACGGGGGGCAATCGGATACGCAGTATTTT
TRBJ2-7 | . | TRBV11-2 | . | CASSLDTGRDEQYF | TGTGCCAGCAGCTTAGATACCGGGCGGGACGAGCAGTACTTC
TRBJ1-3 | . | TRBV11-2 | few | CASSLVRGTGNTIYF | TGTGCCAGCAGCTTAGTCCGGGGGACTGGAAACACCATATATTTT
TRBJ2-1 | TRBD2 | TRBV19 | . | CASSIDPASGRGEQFF | TGTGCCAGTAGTATAGATCCGGCTAGCGGGAGAGGTGAGCAGTTCTTC
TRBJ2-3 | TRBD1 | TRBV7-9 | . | CASSRQGSDTQYF | TGTGCCAGCAGCCGACAGGGGTCAGATACGCAGTATTTT
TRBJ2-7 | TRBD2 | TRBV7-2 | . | CASSSSRDYRSEQYF | TGTGCCAGCAGCTCATCCCGGGACTACCGCTCCGAGCAGTACTTC
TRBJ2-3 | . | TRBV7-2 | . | CASSHTDTQYF | TGTGCCAGCAGCCACACAGATACGCAGTATTTT
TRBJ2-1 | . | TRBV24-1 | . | CATSDSRVSESSYNEQFF | TGTGCCACCAGTGATTCGCGCGTTAGCGAGAGCTCCTACAATGAGCAGTTCTTC
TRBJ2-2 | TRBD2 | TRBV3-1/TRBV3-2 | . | CASSQSRGGGGELFF | TGTGCCAGCAGCCAATCGCGGGGGGGCGGCGGGGAGCTGTTTTTT
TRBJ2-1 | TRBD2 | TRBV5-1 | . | CASSVPGLVNEQFF | TGCGCCAGCAGCGTACCGGGACTAGTCAATGAGCAGTTCTTC
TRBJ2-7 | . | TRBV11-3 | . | CASGKTASEQYF | TGTGCCAGCGGCAAGACAGCCTCCGAGCAGTACTTC
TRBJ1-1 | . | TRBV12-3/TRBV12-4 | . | CASSFGEMAFF | TGTGCCAGCAGCTTCGGGGAGATGGCTTTCTTT